This T cell receptor beta chain was captured by sequencing in a study of CD8+CD57+ T cells in acquired aplastic anemia. About the study: Mean yield of DNA from sorted CD4+ and CD8+ cells was 3 to 3.5 ug. An average of about 10.8 million reads for CD4+ cells was obtained from healthy donors. Findings of the study overall: Patients and controls were not found to differ significantly in CD8+ Simpson's diversity. Researchers report that approximately 28 CD8+ CDR3 sequences appeared in both patients and controls.

Comment on this clonotype: Antigen: not known.

The study profiled TCR beta VDJ and CDR3 using genomic DNA as template. Via MiXCR, TCRdb re-called the reads, giving one row per CDR3 protein. The profile covers about 400,000 distinct CDR3 sequences, with 60% to 80% appearing a single time and around 4% taken by the ten largest. The TCR originated in a human donor in good health, serving as a control. Material: sorted CD4+, CD8+, or CD8+CD57+ T cells (not recorded which) from PBMCs.

The CDR3 is CSAPGQPEAYTQYF. DNA of the CDR3: TGCAGTGCCCCCGGACAGCCTGAAGCTTATACGCAGTATTTT. The V call is TRBV20-1, the J call TRBJ2-3, with D possibly TRBD1 on 6 matching bases. V gave up 6 bases and J gave up 7 bases, with 20 bases separating them. This CDR3 spans 14 amino acids. Germline V CDR1 and CDR2: DFQATT, SNEGSKA (reference sequence).